This T cell receptor beta chain was observed in a study of glioma-infiltrating T cells after dendritic cell vaccination. Across the study: Patients had newly diagnosed or recurrent glioblastoma and received dendritic cell vaccines. Patients received three intradermal dendritic cell vaccine injections at biweekly intervals.

Using immunoSEQ multiplex PCR, the repertoire was profiled, and TCRdb retains in-frame clones only, with some absent. Here the sample spans about 73,000 clones, over 70% being singletons. Concerning this clone: No antigen is known for it.

PBMC sampling occurred before vaccination, two weeks after the third dose, and at progression. Overall study findings and caveats: Survival was not directly related to TCR clonality in these patients.

Germline V gene sequence: CDR1 LNHDA, CDR2 SQIVND (reference sequence). Trimming stripped 8 bases from V and 0 bases from J, with 9 bases between. The CDR3 contains 13 residues. This TCR derives from a human donor with glioblastoma. This chain uses TRBV19 with TRBJ2-3; D is unresolved. This specimen was blood, taken before dendritic cell vaccination. DNA for the CDR3: TGTGCCAGTCGCCTAAGTAGCACAGATACGCAGTATTTT. This codes for CASRLSSTDTQYF.